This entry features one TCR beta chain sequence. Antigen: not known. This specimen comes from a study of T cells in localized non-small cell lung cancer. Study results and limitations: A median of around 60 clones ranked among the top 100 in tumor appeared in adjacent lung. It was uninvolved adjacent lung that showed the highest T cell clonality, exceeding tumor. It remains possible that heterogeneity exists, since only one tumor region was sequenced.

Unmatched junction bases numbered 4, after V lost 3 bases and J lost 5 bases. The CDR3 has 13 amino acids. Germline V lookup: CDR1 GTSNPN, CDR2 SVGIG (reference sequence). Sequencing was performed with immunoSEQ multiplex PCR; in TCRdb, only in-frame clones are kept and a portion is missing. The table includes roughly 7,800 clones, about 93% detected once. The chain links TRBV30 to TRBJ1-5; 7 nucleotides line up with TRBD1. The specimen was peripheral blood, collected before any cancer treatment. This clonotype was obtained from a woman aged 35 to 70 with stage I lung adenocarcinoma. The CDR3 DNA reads TGTGCCTGGAGCGACAGGGACGATCAGCCCCAGCATTTT. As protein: CAWSDRDDQPQHF.